The present T cell receptor (beta chain) was sequenced within a study of Tregs in tolerant kidney transplant recipients. Germline V lookup: CDR1 ENHRY, CDR2 SYGVKD. The V end was cut by 3 bases, the J end by 2 bases, with 10 bases between. The CDR3 length is 14 residues. Whole-study results and caveats: Tregs expanded with activated donor B cells seemed most donor-specific.

Points on this clone: Its target is not known.

Assay used: immunoSEQ multiplex PCR; TCRdb lists only in-frame clones, some missing. The sample lists under 50,000 clones, around 95% seen once, with around 0.35% in the top ten. The V call is TRBV10-3, the J call TRBJ1-1; no clear D. Sequenced input: Tregs from blood cultured with allogeneic cells. The TCR comes from a human donor in good health. In nucleotides, the CDR3 is TGTGCCATCAGTGAATCCGGCAGTAACACTGAAGCTTTCTTT. Amino acids: CAISESGSNTEAFF.